This TCR beta chain was retrieved from a study of blood T cell repertoires in COVID-19. Study in general: Italy, Spain and the United States were the sources of the convalescent and acute COVID-19 samples. From T cells, B-cell-depleted T cells, or PBMCs came the material, which was cDNA or gDNA.

TCRdb's table, derived via immunoSEQ multiplex PCR, lists solely in-frame clones and lacks some. The table has 250,000 to 300,000 clones, roughly 80% seen once. Looked up from germline, CDR1 is SGHRS and CDR2 is YFSETQ. The trim removed 1 base at V and 3 bases at J, leaving 6 bases unmatched. The CDR3 is 15 amino acids. This sequence was found in a man aged 40-49 years who had been exposed to COVID-19. This chain links TRBV5-1 with TRBJ2-5, with 7 bases lining up with TRBD2. Sequenced sample: PBMCs or T cells enriched from blood (not recorded which). CDR3 protein: CASSLTGGREETQYF. CDR3 coding DNA: TGCGCCAGCAGCTTGACGGGCGGGAGAGAAGAGACCCAGTACTTC.